This T cell receptor beta chain emerged from a study of beta chain features in type 1 diabetes. Germline loops: CDR1 SGHTA, CDR2 FQGNSA. The CDR3 contains 16 residues. V lost 1 base, J lost 4 bases, and 6 bases stayed unmatched. Expressed TCRB transcripts were sequenced because the isolated RNA had all been reverse transcribed beforehand. Using immunoSEQ multiplex PCR, the repertoire was profiled, and TCRdb retains in-frame clones only, with some absent. The table includes around 290,000 clones, roughly 8% detected once. This clone was seen at least ten times. Sequenced input: central memory CD4+ T cells from blood. This chain connects TRBV7-2 to TRBJ1-4, with TRBD1 matching 7 bases. This receptor was taken from a woman aged 18-29 years in good health. The CDR3 DNA is TGTGCCAGCAGCTTAGTCCCCGGGACAGTTAATGAAAAACTGTTTTTT. It encodes CASSLVPGTVNEKLFF.